Following are 20 T cell receptor beta chains from one sample sequenced in a study of blood T cell repertoires in COVID-19. Some clones are missing from TCRdb's copy, which holds only in-frame ones; the method was immunoSEQ multiplex PCR. This sample has 130,000 or so clones, with approximately 92% found just once. What was sequenced was peripheral blood. The receptors shown here come from a man between 65 and 85 years old with active or convalescent COVID-19.

This clone was seen a handful of times. This chain uses TRBV13 with TRBJ1-1; weak D call: TRBD1 (5 bases). Germline V gives CDR1 PRHDT, CDR2 FYEKMQ (reference sequence). The V and J ends lost 2 bases and 8 bases respectively, with 9 bases between them. The CDR3 has 12 residues. CDR3 DNA sequence: TGTGCCAGCAGCTTACAGGGTAGGGAAGCTTTCTTT. This codes for CASSLQGREAFF.

This chain links TRBV9 with TRBJ2-2; perhaps TRBD2 as D (7 bases). The length of the CDR3 is 16 residues. CDR1 is SGDLS and CDR2 is YYNGEE in the germline V gene. Between the trimmed V and J ends, which lost 3 bases and 0 bases, there was a span of 12 bases. CDR3 sequence reads: CASSEVGGANTGELFF. CDR3 nucleotides: TGTGCCAGCAGCGAGGTAGGGGGGGCGAACACCGGGGAGCTGTTTTTT. Full variable domain (rest looked up from reference TRBV9 and TRBJ2-2): DSGVTQTPKHLITATGQRVTLRCSPRSGDLSVYWYQQSLDQGLQFLIQYYNGEERAKGNILERFSAQQFPDLHSELNLSSLELGDSALYFCASSEVGGANTGELFFGEGSRLTVL.

The chain recombines TRBV7-9 with TRBJ1-2; 11 bases are a match to TRBD1. CDR3 length equals 15 residues. J gave up 6 bases and V 3 bases, and 6 bases lay outside the gene matches. CDR1 SEHNR and CDR2 FQNEAQ come from the germline V gene (reference sequence). Here the CDR3 reads CASSFSGTGGDGYTF. The CDR3 nucleotides read TGTGCCAGCAGCTTCTCCGGGACAGGGGGAGATGGCTACACCTTC.

The CDR3 nucleotides are TGTGCCAGCAGCCGGGAAATCGGTAGGGAGACCCAGTACTTC. Translation gives CASSREIGRETQYF. The V and J genes are TRBV6-6 and TRBJ2-5, with TRBD2 as a possible D gene (5 bases). CDR1 and CDR2 from the germline V gene are MNHNY and SVGAGI (reference sequence). The length of the CDR3 is 14 residues. Trimming left V 6 bases short and J 5 bases short, with 16 bases between.

This clone occurred once. The chain recombines TRBV2 with TRBJ1-2, with D possibly matching TRBD1 (5 bases). V shed 7 bases and J shed 3 bases, with 15 bases lying between them. Germline V lookup: CDR1 SNHLY, CDR2 FYNNEI. There are 14 residues in the CDR3. For the CDR3, the DNA is TGTGCCAGCAATTTTGCACAGGCGGACTATGGCTACACCTTC. Encoded protein: CASNFAQADYGYTF.

The chain carries TRBV5-1 and TRBJ2-7; 10 bases match TRBD2. The CDR3 covers 15 residues. V shed 0 bases, J shed 4 bases, and the junction held 4 bases outside the gene matches. The germline CDR1 and CDR2 sequences are SGHRS and YFSETQ. The CDR3 coding sequence is TGCGCCAGCAGCTTGGCCGGTAGCGGGAGGTACGAGCAGTACTTC. This gives the protein CASSLAGSGRYEQYF.

The chain joins TRBV28 to TRBJ1-2; no firm D call. Germline V gene lookup returns CDR1 MDHEN and CDR2 SYDVKM. V was cut by 3 bases and J by 7 bases, with 15 bases left in between. The CDR3 has 14 amino acids. CDR3 DNA: TGTGCCAGCAGTTTTTCTGCGCGGGGTTCTGGCTACACCTTC. Its translation is CASSFSARGSGYTF.

V gene TRBV29-1 combines with J gene TRBJ2-3; D is undetermined. Looked up from germline, CDR1 is SQVTM and CDR2 is ANQGSEA. The CDR3 consists of 13 residues. V was pared by 5 bases and J by 0 bases, with 9 bases between. CDR3: CSVRGTSTDTQYF. In nucleotides, the CDR3 is TGCAGCGTTCGCGGAACTAGCACAGATACGCAGTATTTT.

This chain uses TRBV11-2 with TRBJ2-7; TRBD2 matches 11 bases. Germline loops: CDR1 SGHAT, CDR2 FQNNGV. With V trimmed by 5 bases and J by 3 bases, 6 bases remained unmatched. The CDR3 is 15 residues long. The CDR3 is CASSLGTSGNYEQYF. In nucleotides, the CDR3 is TGTGCCAGCAGCCTCGGGACTAGCGGAAACTACGAGCAGTACTTC.

The genes are TRBV2 and TRBJ2-1, with 10 bases that match TRBD1. The CDR3 runs to 14 residues. From germline, CDR1 is SNHLY and CDR2 FYNNEI. J was trimmed by 7 bases and V by 8 bases; bases with no gene match: 8. CDR3 in amino acids: CASGSWTGGNEQFF. The CDR3 DNA follows: TGTGCCAGCGGTTCTTGGACAGGGGGAAATGAGCAGTTCTTC.

The chain carries TRBV1 and TRBJ2-1; the D call TRBD2 from the table was never checked on the DNA. TRBV1 is a pseudogene. The CDR3 runs 16 residues. CDR3 sequence reads: CTSSHPGTSSYNEQFF. The CDR3 region has the DNA TGCACCAGCAGCCACCCCGGGACTAGTTCCTACAATGAGCAGTTCTTC.

This chain joins TRBV27 and TRBJ1-5; D remains ambiguous. Germline CDR1 reads MNHEY; CDR2 reads SMNVEV (reference sequence). The CDR3 is 17 residues long. Trimming shortened V by 3 bases and J by 0 bases, and 15 bases separated the two germline ends. As DNA, the CDR3 is TGTGCCAGCAGTTTCCTCCCGGGGAAGGTTAGCAATCAGCCCCAGCATTTT. This gives the protein CASSFLPGKVSNQPQHF.

The chain has TRBV13 and TRBJ1-5; possibly TRBD1 for D (5 bases). The germline V and J ends were trimmed by 8 bases and 11 bases, with 10 bases remaining between them. Germline CDR1 PRHDT, CDR2 FYEKMQ (reference sequence). The CDR3 consists of 10 residues. For the CDR3, the DNA is TGTGCCAGCGGGGGGTGGTCCCAGCATTTT. It specifies CASGGWSQHF.

This sequence joins TRBV19 and TRBJ2-3, with 9 bases that match TRBD1. Trimming removed 3 bases from V and 4 bases from J; junction bases left unmatched: 5. The CDR3 spans 15 residues. CDR1 and CDR2 (germline): LNHDA, SQIVND (reference sequence). CDR3 nucleotide sequence: TGTGCCAGTAGTATGGGACAGGGCGTCCCAGATACGCAGTATTTT. It specifies CASSMGQGVPDTQYF.

This chain links TRBV2 with TRBJ2-2, with 8 positions matching TRBD1. Germline CDR1 is SNHLY and CDR2 is FYNNEI. The CDR3 runs 15 residues. J was trimmed by 6 bases and V by 6 bases; bases with no gene match: 9. The CDR3 sequence: CASSPDRGGAGELFF. The CDR3 coding sequence is TGTGCCAGCAGCCCCGACAGGGGTGGCGCCGGGGAGCTGTTTTTT.

The CDR3: CASSMATVNTEAFF. In nucleotides, the CDR3 is TGTGCCAGTAGTATGGCGACAGTGAACACTGAAGCTTTCTTT. The chain carries TRBV19 and TRBJ1-1; perhaps TRBD1 as D (5 bases). The CDR3 extends over 14 amino acids. Germline lookup yields CDR1 LNHDA and CDR2 SQIVND (reference sequence). V dropped 3 bases and J dropped 0 bases, with 8 bases sitting between them.

The chain joins TRBV28 to TRBJ1-2; 9 positions agree with TRBD1. The CDR3 contains 15 residues. The germline gives CDR1 MDHEN, CDR2 SYDVKM. The ends lost 4 bases at V and 5 bases at J; junction bases unmatched: 8. The CDR3, as DNA: TGTGCCAGCAGTTCGCCCGCGGGACAGGGATATGGCTACACCTTC. As protein: CASSSPAGQGYGYTF.

The V gene is TRBV29-1, the J gene TRBJ2-7; 7 bases line up with TRBD2. The CDR3 length is 13 residues. With 7 bases clipped from V and 0 bases from J, the junction kept 6 bases outside the gene matches. Germline lookup yields CDR1 SQVTM and CDR2 ANQGSEA. CDR3 nucleotides: TGCAGCGCCAAAGCGGGAAGCTCCTACGAGCAGTACTTC. It translates to CSAKAGSSYEQYF.

The CDR3 reads CASSTGAPEQYF. The CDR3 DNA reads as TGTGCCAGCAGCACCGGAGCACCCGAGCAGTACTTC. The J gene is TRBJ2-7, the V gene TRBV28; D uncertain. There are 12 residues in the CDR3. The V gene lost 6 bases and the J gene lost 6 bases, with 12 bases spanning the gap. Per germline, CDR1 MDHEN and CDR2 SYDVKM.

This clone showed up just a few times. V and J are TRBV28 and TRBJ2-1; the match to TRBD2 covers 11 bases. From germline, CDR1 is MDHEN and CDR2 SYDVKM. CDR3 length: 15 residues. J lost 3 bases, V lost 2 bases, and 0 bases had no gene match. CDR3 sequence reads: CASSLGTSGYNEQFF. In DNA form, the CDR3 reads TGTGCCAGCAGTTTAGGGACTAGCGGCTACAATGAGCAGTTCTTC.